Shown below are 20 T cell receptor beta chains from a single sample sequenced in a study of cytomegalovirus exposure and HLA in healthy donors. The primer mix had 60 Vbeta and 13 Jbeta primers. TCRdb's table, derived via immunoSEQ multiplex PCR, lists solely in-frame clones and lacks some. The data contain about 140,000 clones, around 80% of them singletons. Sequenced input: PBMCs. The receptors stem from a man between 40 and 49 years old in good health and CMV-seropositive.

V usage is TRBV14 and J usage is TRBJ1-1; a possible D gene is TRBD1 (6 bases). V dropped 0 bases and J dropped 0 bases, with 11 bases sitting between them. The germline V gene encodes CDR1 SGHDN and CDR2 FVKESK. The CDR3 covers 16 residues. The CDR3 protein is CASSQDWGHVNTEAFF. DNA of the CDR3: TGTGCCAGCAGCCAAGATTGGGGACACGTGAACACTGAAGCTTTCTTT.

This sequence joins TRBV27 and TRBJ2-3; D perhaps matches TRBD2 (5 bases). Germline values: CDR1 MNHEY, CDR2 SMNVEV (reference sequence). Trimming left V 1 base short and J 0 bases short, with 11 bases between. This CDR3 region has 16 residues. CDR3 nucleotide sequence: TGTGCCAGCAGTTTATTCGGAGGCGCTAGCACAGATACGCAGTATTTT. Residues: CASSLFGGASTDTQYF.

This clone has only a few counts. The CDR3 region has the DNA TGTGCCAGCCACAAGATATCTGGAGACACTGAAGCTTTCTTT. Translated, it gives CASHKISGDTEAFF. The gene calls are TRBV6-5 and TRBJ1-1; no clear D gene. In germline, CDR1 is MNHEY, CDR2 SVGAGI. The CDR3 covers 14 residues. Trimming took 8 bases from V and 3 from J, leaving 16 bases between them.

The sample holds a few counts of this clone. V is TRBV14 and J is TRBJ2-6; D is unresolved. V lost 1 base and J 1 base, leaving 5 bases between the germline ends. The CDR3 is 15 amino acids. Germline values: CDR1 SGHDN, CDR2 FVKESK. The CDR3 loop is CASSQVSSGANVLTF. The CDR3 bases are TGTGCCAGCAGCCAAGTGTCATCTGGGGCCAACGTCCTGACTTTC.

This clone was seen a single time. CDR3 sequence reads: CASSFYSYSYNEQFF. CDR3 DNA sequence: TGTGCCAGCAGCTTTTACTCATACTCCTACAATGAGCAGTTCTTC. The genes are TRBV7-2 and TRBJ2-1, with D hard to call. From germline, CDR1 is SGHTA and CDR2 FQGNSA. Trimming stripped 3 bases from V and 0 bases from J, with 9 bases between. The CDR3 has 15 amino acids.

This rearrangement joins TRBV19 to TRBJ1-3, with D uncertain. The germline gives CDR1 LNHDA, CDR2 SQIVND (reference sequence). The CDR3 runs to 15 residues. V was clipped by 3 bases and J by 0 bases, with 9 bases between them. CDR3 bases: TGTGCCAGTAGTATTGGCGGATACTCTGGAAACACCATATATTTT. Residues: CASSIGGYSGNTIYF.

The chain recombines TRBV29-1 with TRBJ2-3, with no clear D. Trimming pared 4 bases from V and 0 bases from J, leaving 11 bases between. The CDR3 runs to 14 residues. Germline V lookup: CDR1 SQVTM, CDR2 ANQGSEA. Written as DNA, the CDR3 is TGCAGCGTTGTAGAGCTAATTAGCACAGATACGCAGTATTTT. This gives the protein CSVVELISTDTQYF.

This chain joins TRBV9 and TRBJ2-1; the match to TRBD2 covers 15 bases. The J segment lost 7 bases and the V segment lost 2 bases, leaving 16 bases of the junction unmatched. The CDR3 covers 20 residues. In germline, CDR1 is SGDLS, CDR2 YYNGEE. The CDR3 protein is CASSVPTGLAGGPMVNEQFF. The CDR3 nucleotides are TGTGCCAGCAGCGTTCCAACGGGACTAGCGGGAGGCCCAATGGTGAATGAGCAGTTCTTC.

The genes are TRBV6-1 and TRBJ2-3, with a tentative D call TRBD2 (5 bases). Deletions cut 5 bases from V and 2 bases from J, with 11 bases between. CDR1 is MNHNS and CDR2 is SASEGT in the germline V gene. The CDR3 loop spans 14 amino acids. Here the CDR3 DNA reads TGTGCCAGCAGTCCGCGAGGGCCCACAGATACGCAGTATTTT. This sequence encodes CASSPRGPTDTQYF.

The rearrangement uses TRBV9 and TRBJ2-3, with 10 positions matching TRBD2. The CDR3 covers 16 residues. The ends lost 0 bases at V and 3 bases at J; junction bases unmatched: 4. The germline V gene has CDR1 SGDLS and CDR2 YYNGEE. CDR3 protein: CASSVDPAGGTDTQYF. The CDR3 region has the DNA TGTGCCAGCAGCGTAGACCCAGCGGGAGGGACAGATACGCAGTATTTT.

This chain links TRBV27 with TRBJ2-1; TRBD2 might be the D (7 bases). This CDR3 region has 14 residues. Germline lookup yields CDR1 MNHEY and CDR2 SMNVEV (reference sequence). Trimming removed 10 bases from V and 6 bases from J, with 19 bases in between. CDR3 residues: CATRIGGLINEQFF. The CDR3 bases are TGTGCCACCAGGATCGGGGGGCTAATCAATGAGCAGTTCTTC.

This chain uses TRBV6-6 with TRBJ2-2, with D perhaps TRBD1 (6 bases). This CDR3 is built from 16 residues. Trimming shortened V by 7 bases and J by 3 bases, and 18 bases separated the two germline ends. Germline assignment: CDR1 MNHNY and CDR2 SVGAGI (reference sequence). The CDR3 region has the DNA TGTGCCAGCAATTTCAGGGGCGCAGTATACACCGGGGAGCTGTTTTTT. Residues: CASNFRGAVYTGELFF.

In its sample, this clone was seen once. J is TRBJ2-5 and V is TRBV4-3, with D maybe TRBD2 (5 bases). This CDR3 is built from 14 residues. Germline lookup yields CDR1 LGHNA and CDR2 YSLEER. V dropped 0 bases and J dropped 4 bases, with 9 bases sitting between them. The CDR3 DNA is TGCGCCAGCAGCCAAGATTATGGAGGAGAGACCCAGTACTTC. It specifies CASSQDYGGETQYF.

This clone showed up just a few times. The CDR3 DNA follows: TGTGCCAGCGGACTATTGAACACCGGGGAGCTGTTTTTT. Translating gives CASGLLNTGELFF. The chain couples TRBV28 to TRBJ2-2, with D tentatively TRBD2 (6 bases). Germline lookup yields CDR1 MDHEN and CDR2 SYDVKM. V shed 8 bases and J shed 1 base, with 8 bases lying between them. The CDR3 contains 13 residues. Looking up the rest from reference TRBV28 and TRBJ2-2 gives the full variable domain: DVKVTQSSRYLVKRTGEKVFLECVQDMDHENMFWYRQDPGLGLRLIYFSYDVKMKEKGDIPEGYSVSREKKERFSLILESASTNQTSMYLCASGLLNTGELFFGEGSRLTVL.

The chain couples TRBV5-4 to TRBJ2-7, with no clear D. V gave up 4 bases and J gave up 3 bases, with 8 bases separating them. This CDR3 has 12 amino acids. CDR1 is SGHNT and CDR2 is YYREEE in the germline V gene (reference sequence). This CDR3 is CASSQFSYEQYF. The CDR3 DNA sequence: TGTGCCAGCAGCCAGTTCAGCTACGAGCAGTACTTC.

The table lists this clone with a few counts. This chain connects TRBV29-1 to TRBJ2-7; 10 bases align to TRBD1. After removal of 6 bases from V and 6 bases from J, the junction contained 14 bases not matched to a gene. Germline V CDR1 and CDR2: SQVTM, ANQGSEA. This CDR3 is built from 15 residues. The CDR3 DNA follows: TGCAGCGTCAAATCACCGGGACAGGGGTCAGGCGAGCAGTACTTC. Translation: CSVKSPGQGSGEQYF.

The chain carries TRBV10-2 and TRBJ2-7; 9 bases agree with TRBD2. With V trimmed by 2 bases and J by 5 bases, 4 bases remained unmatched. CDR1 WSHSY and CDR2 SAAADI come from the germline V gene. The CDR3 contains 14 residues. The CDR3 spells CASSERGTSNEQYF. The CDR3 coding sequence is TGCGCCAGCAGTGAGAGGGGGACTAGCAACGAGCAGTACTTC.

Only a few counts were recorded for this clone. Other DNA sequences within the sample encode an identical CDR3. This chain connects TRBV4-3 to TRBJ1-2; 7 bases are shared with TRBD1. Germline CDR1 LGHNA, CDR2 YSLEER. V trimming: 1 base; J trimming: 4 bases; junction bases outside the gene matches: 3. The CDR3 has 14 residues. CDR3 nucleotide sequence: TGCGCCAGCAGCCAAGGACAGGGTAGCTATGGCTACACCTTC. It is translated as CASSQGQGSYGYTF.

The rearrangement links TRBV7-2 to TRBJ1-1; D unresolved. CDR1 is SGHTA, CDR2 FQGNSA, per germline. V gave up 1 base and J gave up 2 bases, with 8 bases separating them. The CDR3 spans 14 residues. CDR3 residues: CASSLVLRNTEAFF. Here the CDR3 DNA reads TGTGCCAGCAGCTTAGTGCTCAGAAACACTGAAGCTTTCTTT.

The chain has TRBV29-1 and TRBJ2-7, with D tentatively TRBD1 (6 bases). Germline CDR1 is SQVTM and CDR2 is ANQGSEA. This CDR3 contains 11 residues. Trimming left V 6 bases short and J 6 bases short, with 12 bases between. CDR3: CSVQQGTEQYF. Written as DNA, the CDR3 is TGCAGCGTCCAACAGGGAACCGAGCAGTACTTC.